A single sample gave rise to the 30 T cell receptor beta chains below, sequenced in a study of shared clonotypes between healthy human individuals. Generated by immunoSEQ multiplex PCR, the TCRdb table keeps only in-frame clones and is missing some. The sample shows about 2.3 million clones, approximately 90% of them seen only once. The sample consisted of naive CD4+ T cells from PBMCs. The subset is: CD45RA+ positively selected. These receptors came from a man aged 18 to 35 in good health. Some clones in this sample may be carry-over from other donors' samples.

The chain recombines TRBV5-4 with TRBJ2-2, with 11 positions matching TRBD1. From germline, CDR1 is SGHNT and CDR2 YYREEE (reference sequence). V gave up 4 bases and J gave up 4 bases; unmatched junction bases: 6. The CDR3 length is 16 residues. The DNA of the CDR3 is TGTGCCAGCAGCATAGGTGGACAGGGGGCCACCGGGGAGCTGTTTTTT. As protein: CASSIGGQGATGELFF.

The chain couples TRBV4-1 to TRBJ1-1, with D possibly matching TRBD1 (6 bases). This CDR3 is built from 13 residues. From germline, CDR1 is MGHRA and CDR2 YSYEKL. V was pared by 4 bases and J by 5 bases, with 11 bases between. CDR3 residues: CASSLAGVTEAFF. The DNA of the CDR3 is TGCGCCAGCAGCCTCGCAGGGGTTACTGAAGCTTTCTTT.

This rearrangement joins TRBV28 to TRBJ2-5; D is perhaps TRBD1 (6 bases). The DNA end favors TRBJ2-7, so the J call may be wrong. The CDR3 consists of 14 residues. Germline CDR1 MDHEN, CDR2 SYDVKM. CDR3 sequence: CASSSLQGTYEQYF. CDR3 DNA: TGTGCCAGCAGTTCGCTTCAGGGGACCTACGAGCAGTACTTC.

This chain's CDR3 is CASSSRDRGNEQFF. In DNA form, the CDR3 reads TGTGCCAGCAGCAGCCGGGACAGGGGCAATGAGCAGTTCTTC. This chain joins TRBV11-2 and TRBJ2-1; TRBD1 aligns across 10 bases. Germline CDR1 reads SGHAT; CDR2 reads FQNNGV. The CDR3 spans 14 residues. Unmatched junction bases numbered 4, after V lost 5 bases and J lost 6 bases. Supplemented by reference TRBV11-2 and TRBJ2-1, the full variable domain reads EAGVAQSPRYKIIEKRQSVAFWCNPISGHATLYWYQQILGQGPKLLIQFQNNGVVDDSQLPKDRFSAERLKGVDSTLKIQPAKLEDSAVYLCASSSRDRGNEQFFGPGTRLTVL.

This chain uses TRBV27 with TRBJ2-1; 10 bases agree with TRBD1. The CDR3 consists of 17 residues. The germline CDR1 and CDR2 sequences are MNHEY and SMNVEV (reference sequence). V shed 5 bases and J 8 bases; nucleotides not matched to a gene: 15. The CDR3 reads CASSQRIVGTGVHEQFF. In DNA form, the CDR3 reads TGTGCCAGCAGTCAAAGGATAGTTGGGACAGGGGTTCATGAGCAGTTCTTC.

This clone was observed a handful of times. The chain carries TRBV6-1 and TRBJ1-5; 11 positions match TRBD1. Germline assignment: CDR1 MNHNS and CDR2 SASEGT. V lost 5 bases and J lost 6; bases outside the gene matches: 3. The CDR3 is 14 amino acids. CDR3 DNA sequence: TGTGCCAGCAGTCCCGGGACAGGGGGTCAGCCCCAGCATTTT. Translated: CASSPGTGGQPQHF.

The CDR3 coding sequence is TGTGCCAGCATGGGTAGGATCGGGACAGTGGGGGAAAAACTGTTTTTT. Amino acids: CASMGRIGTVGEKLFF. This chain joins TRBV4-2 and TRBJ1-4; TRBD1 matches at 7 bases. This CDR3 is built from 16 residues. Trimming took 7 bases from V and 8 from J; bases not matched to a gene: 16. Germline assignment: CDR1 LGHNA and CDR2 YNFKEQ.

This rearrangement joins TRBV5-4 to TRBJ2-1; D is unresolved. Trimming took off 2 bases at V and 0 bases at J, with 12 bases between the two ends. The length of the CDR3 is 16 residues. Germline CDR1 and CDR2: SGHNT and YYREEE (reference sequence). This CDR3 reads CASSFPQSSSYNEQFF. The DNA for the CDR3 is TGTGCCAGCAGCTTTCCCCAGTCCAGCTCCTACAATGAGCAGTTCTTC.

This chain's CDR3 is CASSWEGDNEQFF. In DNA form, the CDR3 reads TGTGCCAGCAGTTGGGAGGGGGACAATGAGCAGTTCTTC. The V gene is TRBV6-5, the J gene TRBJ2-1, with TRBD2 as a possible D gene (7 bases). The CDR3 sequence is 13 residues long. Germline V gene data show CDR1 as MNHEY and CDR2 as SVGAGI. The V end was cut by 4 bases, the J end by 5 bases, with 9 bases between.

The genes are TRBV7-9 and TRBJ2-2, with a weak D call TRBD2 (6 bases). Germline CDR1 reads SEHNR; CDR2 reads FQNEAQ (reference sequence). The CDR3 runs 16 residues. The V end lost 1 base, the J end lost 0 bases, and 9 bases lay between the germline ends. The CDR3 DNA follows: TGTGCCAGCAGCTTAGGGCGGGGATCGAACACCGGGGAGCTGTTTTTT. It is translated as CASSLGRGSNTGELFF.

The rearrangement links TRBV7-3 to TRBJ2-6; no clear D gene. The CDR3 covers 14 residues. The V end was cut by 5 bases, the J end by 1 base, with 6 bases between. The germline V gene encodes CDR1 SGHTA and CDR2 FQGTGA. CDR3 nucleotide sequence: TGTGCCAGCAGCCGTAGATCTGGGGCCAACGTCCTGACTTTC. It yields the protein CASSRRSGANVLTF.

The gene calls are TRBV28 and TRBJ1-5; D perhaps matches TRBD1 (6 bases). V lost 4 bases to trimming and J lost 3 bases, with 13 bases between them. The CDR3 sequence is 15 residues long. Looked up from germline, CDR1 is MDHEN and CDR2 is SYDVKM. The CDR3 region has the DNA TGTGCCAGCAGTTACTCACAGGGATTCAATCAGCCCCAGCATTTT. Translation: CASSYSQGFNQPQHF.

The rearrangement uses TRBV7-6 and TRBJ1-5, with TRBD1 as a possible D gene (5 bases). CDR1 and CDR2 (germline): SGHVS, FNYEAQ. CDR3 length equals 14 residues. V was clipped by 1 base and J by 4 bases, with 8 bases between them. This CDR3 is CASSLEPGNQPQHF. CDR3 coding DNA: TGTGCCAGCAGCTTAGAACCAGGGAATCAGCCCCAGCATTTT.

V and J are TRBV7-8 and TRBJ2-5; D might be TRBD1 (8 bases). CDR1 is SGHVS and CDR2 is FQNEAQ in the germline V gene. There are 18 residues in the CDR3. With 3 bases removed from V and 5 bases from J, the gap between germline ends came to 25 bases. CDR3 amino acids: CASSLREATGGSGETQYF. The CDR3 DNA follows: TGTGCCAGCAGCTTGAGGGAGGCAACAGGGGGTAGCGGGGAGACCCAGTACTTC.

In its sample, this clone was seen a few times. The sample contains more than one DNA sequence encoding this CDR3. This sequence joins TRBV5-1 and TRBJ2-2, with a tentative D call TRBD2 (6 bases). CDR1 is SGHRS, CDR2 YFSETQ, per germline. The CDR3 extends over 15 amino acids. Between the trimmed V and J ends, which lost 1 base and 1 base, there was a span of 8 bases. The CDR3 DNA is TGCGCCAGCAGCTTGCCTAGCGTGAACACCGGGGAGCTGTTTTTT. Encoded protein: CASSLPSVNTGELFF.

This clone came up once. J is TRBJ1-1 and V is TRBV5-1, with 7 bases lining up with TRBD1. J lost 11 bases, V lost 1 base, and 5 bases had no gene match. The CDR3 is made up of 12 amino acids. The germline gives CDR1 SGHRS, CDR2 YFSETQ. The CDR3 here is CASSLPPGQAFF. DNA for the CDR3: TGCGCCAGCAGCTTGCCGCCGGGACAGGCTTTCTTT.

The table lists this clone with a count of one. The V call is TRBV9, the J call TRBJ1-1, with a tentative D call TRBD1 (6 bases). Trimming pared 4 bases from V and 1 base from J, leaving 14 bases between. The length of the CDR3 is 15 residues. Per germline, CDR1 SGDLS and CDR2 YYNGEE. CDR3 residues: CASSPSGTRNTEAFF. The CDR3 DNA sequence: TGTGCCAGCAGCCCTAGTGGGACAAGGAACACTGAAGCTTTCTTT.

V gene TRBV19 combines with J gene TRBJ1-5; no definite D call. The V gene lost 1 base and the J gene lost 4 bases, with 11 bases spanning the gap. Germline loops: CDR1 LNHDA, CDR2 SQIVND (reference sequence). The length of the CDR3 is 15 residues. CDR3 sequence: CASSIVGRLNQPQHF. CDR3 coding DNA: TGTGCCAGTAGTATAGTAGGGCGATTAAATCAGCCCCAGCATTTT. The full variable domain, rest sourced from reference TRBV19 and TRBJ1-5, is DGGITQSPKYLFRKEGQNVTLSCEQNLNHDAMYWYRQDPGQGLRLIYYSQIVNDFQKGDIAEGYSVSREKKESFPLTVTSAQKNPTAFYLCASSIVGRLNQPQHFGDGTRLSIL.

This clone came up once. The chain carries TRBV7-2 and TRBJ1-2; a possible D gene is TRBD1 (5 bases). The germline V gene has CDR1 SGHTA and CDR2 FQGNSA. The CDR3 spans 17 residues. Trimming pared 4 bases from V and 7 bases from J, leaving 25 bases between. The CDR3 sequence: CASSSKVSGGPTGGYTF. CDR3 in DNA: TGTGCCAGCAGCTCAAAGGTGTCTGGGGGACCCACTGGTGGCTACACCTTC.

A single count supports this clone. The chain is built from TRBV5-1 and TRBJ2-7; 10 bases are a match to TRBD2. CDR3 length equals 16 residues. Unmatched junction bases numbered 5, after V lost 0 bases and J lost 2 bases. In germline, CDR1 is SGHRS, CDR2 YFSETQ. CDR3 protein: CASSLGTSGTPYEQYF. CDR3 nucleotide sequence: TGCGCCAGCAGCTTGGGAACTAGCGGGACCCCCTACGAGCAGTACTTC.

This chain links TRBV6-6 with TRBJ1-4; the match to TRBD1 covers 8 bases. The V gene end was trimmed by 0 bases and the J gene end by 10 bases; junction bases not matched to a gene: 10. Germline loops: CDR1 MNHNY, CDR2 SVGAGI (reference sequence). This CDR3 is 16 amino acids long. As DNA, the CDR3 is TGTGCCAGCAGTTACTCTGGGACAGGAGGGGGTGGAAAACTGTTTTTT. Translating gives CASSYSGTGGGGKLFF.

The J gene is TRBJ2-1, the V gene TRBV10-3; TRBD1 might be the D (5 bases). The V gene lost 6 bases and the J gene lost 0 bases, with 12 bases spanning the gap. CDR3 length: 15 residues. From germline, CDR1 is ENHRY and CDR2 SYGVKD. CDR3 protein: CAISARTPSYNEQFF. The DNA for the CDR3 is TGTGCCATCAGCGCCAGGACACCCTCCTACAATGAGCAGTTCTTC.

The chain recombines TRBV6-5 with TRBJ2-7; D is possibly TRBD1 (6 bases). V shed 0 bases and J shed 2 bases, with 14 bases lying between them. This CDR3 is 16 amino acids long. The germline gives CDR1 MNHEY, CDR2 SVGAGI. CDR3 DNA sequence: TGTGCCAGCAGTTACTCGGCATCAGGGGAACCCTACGAGCAGTACTTC. Encoded protein: CASSYSASGEPYEQYF.

V is TRBV9 and J is TRBJ2-1, with TRBD2 matching 11 bases. This CDR3 region has 14 residues. Germline CDR1 reads SGDLS; CDR2 reads YYNGEE. The ends lost 7 bases at V and 12 bases at J; junction bases unmatched: 12. The chain's CDR3 is CASGRTLAGGGQFF. The CDR3 DNA follows: TGTGCCAGCGGAAGAACGCTAGCGGGAGGAGGGCAGTTCTTC.

The chain joins TRBV7-3 to TRBJ2-1, with D possibly being TRBD1 (8 bases). CDR3 size: 13 residues. Deletions cut 5 bases from V and 10 bases from J, with 15 bases between. Per the germline V gene, CDR1 is SGHTA and CDR2 is FQGTGA. The CDR3 sequence: CASSADRGGEQFF. The CDR3 nucleotides read TGTGCCAGCAGCGCCGACAGGGGAGGGGAGCAGTTCTTC.

Of note for this clone: Additional DNA sequences in this sample encode the identical CDR3. The rearrangement links TRBV2 to TRBJ1-5; no reliable D call. V was shortened by 4 bases and J by 1 base, with 8 bases between the two germline ends. Germline V lookup: CDR1 SNHLY, CDR2 FYNNEI. The CDR3 totals 14 residues. The CDR3 sequence is CASSVEGSNQPQHF. CDR3 nucleotide sequence: TGTGCCAGCAGTGTGGAAGGGAGCAATCAGCCCCAGCATTTT.

This clone appeared a single time. The V and J genes are TRBV4-1 and TRBJ2-7, with TRBD2 matching 10 bases. Germline CDR1 is MGHRA and CDR2 is YSYEKL. The ends lost 5 bases at V and 1 base at J; junction bases unmatched: 8. The CDR3 loop spans 16 amino acids. CDR3 loop: CASSFLAGGGSYEQYF. The DNA of the CDR3 is TGCGCCAGCAGCTTTTTAGCGGGAGGAGGTTCCTACGAGCAGTACTTC.

This clone was seen a few times. The V and J genes are TRBV5-5 and TRBJ1-1, with D uncertain. Germline loops: CDR1 SGHKS, CDR2 YYEKEE (reference sequence). V lost 0 bases and J 10 bases, leaving 16 bases between the germline ends. The CDR3 is 14 residues long. The CDR3 loop is CASSLGLISLGAFF. CDR3 in DNA: TGTGCCAGCAGCTTGGGGCTAATCTCCCTCGGAGCTTTCTTT.

This chain joins TRBV10-1 and TRBJ2-3; possibly TRBD2 for D (5 bases). Per the germline V gene, CDR1 is WNHNN and CDR2 is SYGVQD (reference sequence). Between the trimmed V and J ends, which lost 8 bases and 0 bases, there was a span of 9 bases. The CDR3 covers 13 residues. The CDR3, as DNA: TGCGCCAGCGCGAGGGATAGCACAGATACGCAGTATTTT. As protein: CASARDSTDTQYF.

Worth noting for this clone: The same CDR3 arises from other DNA sequences in this sample as well. The genes are TRBV9 and TRBJ2-3, with D tentatively TRBD1 or TRBD2 (5 bases each). The CDR3 contains 14 residues. From germline, CDR1 is SGDLS and CDR2 YYNGEE. Trimming cost V 1 base and J 1 base, with 7 bases left between them. Here the CDR3 reads CASSVQGRTDTQYF. CDR3 nucleotides: TGTGCCAGCAGCGTACAGGGACGCACAGATACGCAGTATTTT.